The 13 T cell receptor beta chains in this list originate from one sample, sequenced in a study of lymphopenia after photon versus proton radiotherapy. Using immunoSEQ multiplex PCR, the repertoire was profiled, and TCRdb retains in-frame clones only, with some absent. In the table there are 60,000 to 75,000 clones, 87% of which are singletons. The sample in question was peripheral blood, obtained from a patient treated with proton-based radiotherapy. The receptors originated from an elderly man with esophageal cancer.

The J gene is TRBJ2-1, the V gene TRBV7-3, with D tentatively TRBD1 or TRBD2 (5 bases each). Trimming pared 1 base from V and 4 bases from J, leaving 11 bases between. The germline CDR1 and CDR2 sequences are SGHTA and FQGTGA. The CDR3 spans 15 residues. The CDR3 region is CASSLSPGRYNEQFF. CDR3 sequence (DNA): TGTGCCAGCAGCTTAAGCCCAGGGAGATACAATGAGCAGTTCTTC.

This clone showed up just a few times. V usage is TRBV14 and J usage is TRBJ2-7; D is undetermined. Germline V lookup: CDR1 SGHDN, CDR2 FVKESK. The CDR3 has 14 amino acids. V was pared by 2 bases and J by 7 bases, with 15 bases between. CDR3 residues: CASSQQAGMREQYF. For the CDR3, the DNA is TGTGCCAGCAGCCAACAGGCAGGTATGCGGGAGCAGTACTTC.

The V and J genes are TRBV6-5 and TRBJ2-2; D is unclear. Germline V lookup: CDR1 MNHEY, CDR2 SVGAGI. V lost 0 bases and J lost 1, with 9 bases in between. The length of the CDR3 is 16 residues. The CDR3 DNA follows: TGTGCCAGCAGTTACTCGACGACAATGAACACCGGGGAGCTGTTTTTT. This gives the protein CASSYSTTMNTGELFF.

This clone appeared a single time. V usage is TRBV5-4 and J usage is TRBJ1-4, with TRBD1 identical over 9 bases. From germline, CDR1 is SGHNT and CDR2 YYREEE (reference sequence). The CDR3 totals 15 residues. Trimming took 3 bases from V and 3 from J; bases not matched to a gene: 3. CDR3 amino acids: CASSSRQGANEKLFF. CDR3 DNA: TGTGCCAGCAGCTCCCGACAGGGGGCTAATGAAAAACTGTTTTTT.

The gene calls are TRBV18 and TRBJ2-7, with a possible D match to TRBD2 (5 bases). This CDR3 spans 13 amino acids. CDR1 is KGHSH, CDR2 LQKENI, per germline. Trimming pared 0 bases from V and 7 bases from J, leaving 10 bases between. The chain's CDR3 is CASSPPTGWEQYF. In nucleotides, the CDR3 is TGTGCCAGCTCACCACCTACGGGGTGGGAGCAGTACTTC.

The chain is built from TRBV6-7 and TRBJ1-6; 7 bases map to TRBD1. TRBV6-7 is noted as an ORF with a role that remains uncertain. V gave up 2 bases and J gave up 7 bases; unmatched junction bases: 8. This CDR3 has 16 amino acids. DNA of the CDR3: TGTGCCAGCAGTTACGCCGATAGGGGGCGCAATTCACCCCTCCACTTT. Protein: CASSYADRGRNSPLHF.

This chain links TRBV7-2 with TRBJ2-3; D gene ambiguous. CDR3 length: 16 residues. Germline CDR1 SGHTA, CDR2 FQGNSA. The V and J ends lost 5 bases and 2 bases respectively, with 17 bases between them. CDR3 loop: CASSIQTGQITDTQYF. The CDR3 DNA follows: TGTGCCAGCAGCATCCAAACTGGGCAGATCACAGATACGCAGTATTTT.

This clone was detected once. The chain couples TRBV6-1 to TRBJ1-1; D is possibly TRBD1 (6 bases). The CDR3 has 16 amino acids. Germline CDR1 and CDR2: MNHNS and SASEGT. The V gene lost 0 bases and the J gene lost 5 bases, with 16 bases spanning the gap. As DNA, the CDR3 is TGTGCCAGCAGTGAAGCGTGGGAGAGGGGGGTTACTGAAGCTTTCTTT. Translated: CASSEAWERGVTEAFF.

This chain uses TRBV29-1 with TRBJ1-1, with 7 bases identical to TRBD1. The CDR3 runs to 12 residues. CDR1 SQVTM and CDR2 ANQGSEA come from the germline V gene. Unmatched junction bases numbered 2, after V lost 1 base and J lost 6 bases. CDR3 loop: CSVEVGTAEAFF. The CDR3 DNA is TGCAGCGTTGAAGTGGGGACAGCTGAAGCTTTCTTT.

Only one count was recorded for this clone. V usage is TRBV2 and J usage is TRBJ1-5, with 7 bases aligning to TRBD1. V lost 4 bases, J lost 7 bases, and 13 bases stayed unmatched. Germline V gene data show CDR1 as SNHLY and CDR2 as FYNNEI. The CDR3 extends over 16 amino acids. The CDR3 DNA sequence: TGTGCCAGCAGTGCTAATAGACAGGGTAACGGACAGCCCCAGCATTTT. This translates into CASSANRQGNGQPQHF.

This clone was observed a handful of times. This chain's CDR3 is CASFRGAYGPREQYF. Written as DNA, the CDR3 is TGTGCCAGCTTCCGGGGGGCTTACGGCCCTCGCGAGCAGTACTTC. The rearrangement joins TRBV7-9 to TRBJ2-7, with D perhaps TRBD2 (7 bases). Trimming cost V 8 bases and J 6 bases, with 23 bases left between them. The CDR3 covers 15 residues. Germline-derived CDR1 and CDR2 are SEHNR and FQNEAQ (reference sequence). Based on the CDR3 plus reference TRBV7-9 and TRBJ2-7, the full variable domain is DTGVSQNPRHKITKRGQNVTFRCDPISEHNRLYWYRQTLGQGPEFLTYFQNEAQLEKSRLLSDRFSAERPKGSFSTLEIQRTEQGDSAMYLCASFRGAYGPREQYFGPGTRLTVT.

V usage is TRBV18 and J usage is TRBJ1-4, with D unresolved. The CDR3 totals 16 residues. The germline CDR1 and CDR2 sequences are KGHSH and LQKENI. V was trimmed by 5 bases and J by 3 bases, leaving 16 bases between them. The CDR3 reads CASSNPSVGANEKLFF. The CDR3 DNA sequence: TGTGCCAGCTCAAATCCTTCAGTCGGCGCTAATGAAAAACTGTTTTTT.

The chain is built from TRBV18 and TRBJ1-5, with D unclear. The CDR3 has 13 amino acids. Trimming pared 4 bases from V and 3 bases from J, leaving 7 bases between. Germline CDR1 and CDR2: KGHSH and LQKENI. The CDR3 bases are TGTGCCAGCTCACTGGAGAACAATCAGCCCCAGCATTTT. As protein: CASSLENNQPQHF.